This T cell receptor beta chain is from a study of identical twins. The CDR3 is 17 amino acids. Losses at the gene ends were 3 bases for V and 7 bases for J; bases not matched to a gene: 18. Germline V lookup: CDR1 SGHNT, CDR2 YENEEA. Study outcomes and limitations: A cross-sectional statistical analysis, not follow-up of the same donors, supported the conclusions.

With regard to this clonotype: Its antigen is as yet unknown.

TCRdb processed the 5' RACE reads anew with MiXCR; each CDR3 protein has one entry. Among around 370,000 distinct CDR3 sequences, roughly 9% were seen once, and the ten largest hold over 7%. The origin of this receptor is a woman aged 45-65 years in good health. J is TRBJ2-7 and V is TRBV11-3, with TRBD1 identical over 7 bases. Source material: naive T cells sorted from blood. The CDR3 is CASSFQPTTGERGEQYF. The CDR3 region has the DNA TGTGCCAGCAGCTTCCAGCCAACTACAGGGGAGAGGGGGGAGCAGTACTTC.